Below, 17 T cell receptor beta chains from the same sample are listed, as sequenced in a study of blood T cell repertoires in COVID-19. Using immunoSEQ multiplex PCR, the repertoire was profiled, and TCRdb retains in-frame clones only, with some absent. The sample records about 320,000 clones, 86% being singletons. The source material was peripheral blood. The receptors shown here come from a woman aged 45-60 years with acute or convalescent COVID-19.

This chain connects TRBV27 to TRBJ2-1, with 7 bases identical to TRBD2. The CDR3 is 16 residues long. Per the germline V gene, CDR1 is MNHEY and CDR2 is SMNVEV (reference sequence). With 6 bases clipped from V and 2 bases from J, the junction kept 10 bases outside the gene matches. The CDR3 protein is CASRVAREATYNEQFF. The CDR3 DNA sequence: TGTGCCAGCAGGGTTGCCCGGGAGGCCACCTACAATGAGCAGTTCTTC.

Note on this clone: Additional DNA sequences in this sample encode the identical CDR3. The chain couples TRBV28 to TRBJ2-7; 8 bases fit TRBD2. This CDR3 contains 13 residues. Per the germline V gene, CDR1 is MDHEN and CDR2 is SYDVKM. Germline trimming cut 6 bases from V and 4 bases from J; bases unmatched to any gene: 5. CDR3 amino acids: CASRLSGSYEQYF. Here the CDR3 DNA reads TGTGCCAGCAGACTCAGCGGGAGTTACGAGCAGTACTTC. Variable domain in full (rest from reference TRBV28 and TRBJ2-7): DVKVTQSSRYLVKRTGEKVFLECVQDMDHENMFWYRQDPGLGLRLIYFSYDVKMKEKGDIPEGYSVSREKKERFSLILESASTNQTSMYLCASRLSGSYEQYFGPGTRLTVT.

The V gene is TRBV19, the J gene TRBJ2-7; TRBD1 agrees at 8 bases. V dropped 6 bases and J dropped 6; count of bases not matched to a gene: 10. Germline CDR1 is LNHDA and CDR2 is SQIVND (reference sequence). CDR3 size: 14 residues. The CDR3, as DNA: TGTGCCAGTAGGCTCCAGGGGGCGCGGGGCGAGCAGTACTTC. Protein: CASRLQGARGEQYF.

The rearrangement joins TRBV28 to TRBJ1-6, with 10 bases fitting TRBD1. Losses at the gene ends were 7 bases for V and 7 bases for J; bases not matched to a gene: 7. Per the germline V gene, CDR1 is MDHEN and CDR2 is SYDVKM. There are 15 residues in the CDR3. The CDR3: CASTSPGQGNSPLHF. CDR3 nucleotides: TGTGCCAGCACGTCGCCGGGACAGGGGAATTCACCCCTCCACTTT.

The chain is built from TRBV7-3 and TRBJ2-5; 10 bases are a match to TRBD2. Germline V CDR1 and CDR2: SGHTA, FQGTGA. The CDR3 has 16 amino acids. V lost 2 bases to trimming and J lost 0 bases; unmatched junction nucleotides: 3. In nucleotides, the CDR3 is TGTGCCAGCAGCTTACTAGCGGGAGCACACCAAGAGACCCAGTACTTC. Protein: CASSLLAGAHQETQYF.

The V call is TRBV9, the J call TRBJ2-7; 12 bases align to TRBD2. CDR3 length equals 15 residues. V shed 1 base and J 2 bases; nucleotides not matched to a gene: 1. Germline CDR1 SGDLS, CDR2 YYNGEE. The CDR3 reads CASSVSSGRAYEQYF. In DNA, the CDR3 is TGTGCCAGCAGCGTATCTAGCGGGAGGGCCTACGAGCAGTACTTC.

This chain uses TRBV6-6 with TRBJ2-7; a weak D match, TRBD1 (6 bases). Between the trimmed V and J ends, which lost 8 bases and 0 bases, there was a span of 17 bases. The CDR3 sequence is 15 residues long. Germline V gene lookup returns CDR1 MNHNY and CDR2 SVGAGI (reference sequence). As DNA, the CDR3 is TGTGCCAGCGGGCCTAGGACAGCAAACTCCTACGAGCAGTACTTC. Its protein is CASGPRTANSYEQYF.

The chain has TRBV4-2 and TRBJ2-5, with a weak D call TRBD2 (6 bases). Germline values: CDR1 LGHNA, CDR2 YNFKEQ. The CDR3 has 14 residues. V was pared by 4 bases and J by 5 bases, with 14 bases between. This CDR3 is CASSPGGPRETQYF. DNA of the CDR3: TGTGCCAGCAGCCCAGGAGGGCCTAGGGAGACCCAGTACTTC.

The chain links TRBV7-2 to TRBJ2-5, with TRBD2 matching over 14 bases. CDR1 is SGHTA, CDR2 FQGNSA, per germline. The CDR3 length is 15 residues. Trimming at V came to 4 bases and at J to 5 bases, leaving 3 bases not matched to a gene. The CDR3 is CASSWGTSGSETQYF. As DNA, the CDR3 is TGTGCCAGCAGCTGGGGGACTAGCGGGAGTGAGACCCAGTACTTC.

Written as DNA, the CDR3 is TGTGCCAGCAGACATCTCGCCACTAGCGGGAAGATAAAATCCTACGAGCAGTACTTC. It codes for CASRHLATSGKIKSYEQYF. The chain recombines TRBV11-3 with TRBJ2-7, with 10 positions matching TRBD2. J lost 1 base, V lost 6 bases, and 18 bases had no gene match. The CDR3 spans 19 residues. Germline CDR1 reads SGHNT; CDR2 reads YENEEA.

The gene calls are TRBV27 and TRBJ1-2; TRBD1 matches 7 bases. V lost 5 bases, J lost 0 bases, and 9 bases stayed unmatched. Germline CDR1 and CDR2: MNHEY and SMNVEV (reference sequence). The length of the CDR3 is 16 residues. In DNA form, the CDR3 reads TGTGCCAGCAGTACCCGGACAGGAGGCCCTAACTATGGCTACACCTTC. This sequence encodes CASSTRTGGPNYGYTF.

V usage is TRBV24-1 and J usage is TRBJ2-3, with D possibly TRBD2 on 6 matching bases. The CDR3 totals 16 residues. CDR1 and CDR2 (germline): KGHDR, SFDVKD. V lost 4 bases and J lost 0, with 13 bases in between. This chain's CDR3 is CATSDPGGASTDTQYF. CDR3 nucleotides: TGTGCCACCAGTGACCCCGGGGGTGCTAGCACAGATACGCAGTATTTT.

The chain recombines TRBV19 with TRBJ2-5; perhaps TRBD1 as D (7 bases). The length of the CDR3 is 14 residues. Trimming removed 6 bases at V and 4 bases at J, with 15 bases between. The V gene's germline CDR1 is LNHDA and CDR2 SQIVND (reference sequence). CDR3 nucleotide sequence: TGTGCCAGTAGGAGGGGGGACAGTGGAGAGACCCAGTACTTC. Residues: CASRRGDSGETQYF.

This sequence joins TRBV11-3 and TRBJ2-1; 7 bases fit TRBD2. The CDR3 extends over 16 amino acids. V was clipped by 4 bases and J by 0 bases; unmatched bases: 6. CDR1 and CDR2 (germline): SGHNT, YENEEA. CDR3 in amino acids: CASSSPGGSSYNEQFF. The DNA for the CDR3 is TGTGCCAGCAGCTCCCCGGGCGGGAGCTCCTACAATGAGCAGTTCTTC.

This clone is a singleton in its sample. The rearrangement links TRBV7-9 to TRBJ1-2; maybe TRBD1 (5 bases). Trimming cost V 3 bases and J 8 bases, with 16 bases left between them. The CDR3 spans 14 residues. Germline CDR1 and CDR2: SEHNR and FQNEAQ (reference sequence). The CDR3 sequence is CASSFGRVLSGYTF. The DNA of the CDR3 is TGTGCCAGCAGCTTCGGCAGGGTGTTGTCGGGCTACACCTTC. Variable domain in full (rest from reference TRBV7-9 and TRBJ1-2): DTGVSQNPRHKITKRGQNVTFRCDPISEHNRLYWYRQTLGQGPEFLTYFQNEAQLEKSRLLSDRFSAERPKGSFSTLEIQRTEQGDSAMYLCASSFGRVLSGYTFGSGTRLTVV.

The chain employs TRBV10-2 and TRBJ2-7, with 7 nucleotides matching TRBD2. The CDR3 runs 13 residues. V lost 7 bases and J lost 2; bases outside the gene matches: 5. Germline CDR1 and CDR2: WSHSY and SAAADI. CDR3 DNA sequence: TGCGCCAGCACGGGGGGTCAAGCCTACGAGCAGTACTTC. It codes for CASTGGQAYEQYF.

V gene TRBV7-9 combines with J gene TRBJ1-3; no reliable D call. With 3 bases removed from V and 0 bases from J, the gap between germline ends came to 6 bases. CDR3 length: 14 amino acids. Per the germline V gene, CDR1 is SEHNR and CDR2 is FQNEAQ (reference sequence). CDR3 protein: CASSFQHSGNTIYF. The CDR3 DNA reads as TGTGCCAGCAGCTTCCAACACTCTGGAAACACCATATATTTT.